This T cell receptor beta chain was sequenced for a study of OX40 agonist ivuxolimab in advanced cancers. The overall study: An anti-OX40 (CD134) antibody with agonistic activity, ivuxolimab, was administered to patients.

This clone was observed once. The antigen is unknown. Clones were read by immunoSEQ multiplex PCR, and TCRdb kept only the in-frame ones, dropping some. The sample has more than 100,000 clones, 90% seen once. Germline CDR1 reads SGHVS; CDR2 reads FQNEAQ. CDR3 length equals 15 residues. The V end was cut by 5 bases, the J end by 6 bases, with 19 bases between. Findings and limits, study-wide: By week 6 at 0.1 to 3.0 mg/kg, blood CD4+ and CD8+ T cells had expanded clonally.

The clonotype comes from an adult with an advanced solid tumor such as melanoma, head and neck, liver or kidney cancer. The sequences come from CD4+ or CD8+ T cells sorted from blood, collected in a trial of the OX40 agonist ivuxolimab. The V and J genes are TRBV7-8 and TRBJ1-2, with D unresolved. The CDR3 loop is CASSPSGLPTHGYTF. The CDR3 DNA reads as TGTGCCAGCAGCCCCAGCGGGCTACCTACACATGGCTACACCTTC.